These 30 T cell receptor beta chains share one sample of origin, sequenced in a study of OX40 agonist ivuxolimab in advanced cancers. TCRdb's table, derived via immunoSEQ multiplex PCR, lists solely in-frame clones and lacks some. The sample has about 69,000 clones, more than 75% seen once. The sample here was CD4+ or CD8+ T cells sorted from blood, taken in a trial of the OX40 agonist ivuxolimab. These receptors all stem from an adult with an advanced solid tumor such as melanoma, head and neck, liver or kidney cancer.

The gene calls are TRBV6-5 and TRBJ1-1, with D hard to call. V shed 11 bases and J shed 4 bases, with 11 bases lying between them. The CDR3 consists of 11 residues. The germline V gene encodes CDR1 MNHEY and CDR2 SVGAGI. CDR3: CASGRGTEAFF. For the CDR3, the DNA is TGTGCCTCTGGAAGAGGCACTGAAGCTTTCTTT.

This clone was observed a handful of times. V is TRBV7-2 and J is TRBJ1-2; 8 bases are a match to TRBD1. Germline loops: CDR1 SGHTA, CDR2 FQGNSA. J was trimmed by 0 bases and V by 4 bases; bases with no gene match: 7. This CDR3 has 16 amino acids. CDR3 DNA: TGTGCCAGCAGCTGGTTCGGACAGGGCTCTAACTATGGCTACACCTTC. It specifies CASSWFGQGSNYGYTF.

V usage is TRBV6-6 and J usage is TRBJ2-7; D is ambiguous. V lost 8 bases to trimming and J lost 1 base, with 3 bases between them. Germline values: CDR1 MNHNY, CDR2 SVGAGI (reference sequence). The CDR3 has 10 residues. CDR3 region: CASASYEQYF. The CDR3 bases are TGTGCCAGCGCGTCCTACGAGCAGTACTTC.

V and J are TRBV27 and TRBJ1-2; D is unclear. Germline CDR1 and CDR2: MNHEY and SMNVEV (reference sequence). V gave up 4 bases and J gave up 3 bases, with 12 bases separating them. The CDR3 has 14 amino acids. DNA for the CDR3: TGTGCCAGCAGTTCCAAGGCAGAGTACTATGGCTACACCTTC. Translation: CASSSKAEYYGYTF.

This clone has only a few counts. The V and J genes are TRBV5-6 and TRBJ1-5; TRBD1 is a possible D gene (5 bases). CDR1 and CDR2 (germline): SGHDT, YYEEEE. The V end was cut by 4 bases, the J end by 2 bases, with 19 bases between. This CDR3 region has 17 residues. CDR3 residues: CASSKNMGVLGNQPQHF. CDR3 nucleotides: TGTGCCAGCAGCAAAAATATGGGGGTCCTGGGCAATCAGCCCCAGCATTTT.

The rearrangement links TRBV29-1 to TRBJ2-1; the D gene is possibly TRBD1 (6 bases). The CDR3 has 15 residues. Germline V CDR1 and CDR2: SQVTM, ANQGSEA. V was trimmed by 4 bases and J by 4 bases, leaving 17 bases between them. The CDR3 is CSVVGGQGHYNEQFF. In DNA form, the CDR3 reads TGCAGCGTTGTAGGTGGGCAGGGGCATTACAATGAGCAGTTCTTC.

CDR3 amino acids: CASSPTGGTPGNIQYF. DNA of the CDR3: TGCGCCAGCAGTCCGACGGGGGGTACACCCGGAAACATTCAGTACTTC. This chain connects TRBV4-1 to TRBJ2-4, with 7 nucleotides matching TRBD2. V gave up 6 bases and J gave up 6 bases; unmatched junction bases: 14. This CDR3 region has 16 residues. Germline values: CDR1 MGHRA, CDR2 YSYEKL.

V and J are TRBV7-2 and TRBJ2-6; TRBD2 might be the D (5 bases). This CDR3 has 11 residues. Deletions cut 2 bases from V and 16 bases from J, with 9 bases between. Germline CDR1 reads SGHTA; CDR2 reads FQGNSA. DNA of the CDR3: TGTGCCAGCAGCTTATATCGGGATCTGACTTTC. It translates to CASSLYRDLTF.

The chain combines TRBV2 with TRBJ2-2; D possibly corresponds to TRBD1 (5 bases). Germline V CDR1 and CDR2: SNHLY, FYNNEI. CDR3 length equals 13 residues. V was trimmed by 6 bases and J by 3 bases, leaving 8 bases between them. CDR3 sequence reads: CASRTEDTGELFF. The CDR3 region has the DNA TGTGCCAGCAGGACAGAGGACACCGGGGAGCTGTTTTTT.

The chain links TRBV7-9 to TRBJ1-5; 7 positions agree with TRBD1. Germline V gene data show CDR1 as SEHNR and CDR2 as FQNEAQ (reference sequence). The CDR3 loop spans 14 amino acids. The trim removed 4 bases at V and 3 bases at J, leaving 3 bases unmatched. The CDR3 coding sequence is TGTGCCAGCAGCTCGGGACAGTTCAATCAGCCCCAGCATTTT. Residues: CASSSGQFNQPQHF.

J is TRBJ2-5 and V is TRBV27, with D perhaps matching TRBD1 or TRBD2 (5 bases each). CDR3 size: 12 residues. V was pared by 3 bases and J by 5 bases, with 7 bases between. Germline V gene sequence: CDR1 MNHEY, CDR2 SMNVEV (reference sequence). This chain's CDR3 is CASSFWGETQYF. The CDR3 nucleotides read TGTGCCAGCAGTTTTTGGGGGGAGACCCAGTACTTC.

V is TRBV19 and J is TRBJ1-1; D is perhaps TRBD1 (5 bases). With 0 bases removed from V and 0 bases from J, the gap between germline ends came to 11 bases. The CDR3 contains 16 residues. Germline V lookup: CDR1 LNHDA, CDR2 SQIVND (reference sequence). Here the CDR3 reads CASSIDHTGVNTEAFF. The CDR3 DNA reads as TGTGCCAGTAGTATAGATCACACAGGAGTGAACACTGAAGCTTTCTTT.

The V call is TRBV2, the J call TRBJ1-2; D gene unclear. V was trimmed by 6 bases and J by 2 bases, leaving 4 bases between them. Germline lookup yields CDR1 SNHLY and CDR2 FYNNEI. The CDR3 has 11 residues. The CDR3 coding sequence is TGTGCCAGCAGGGAGAACTATGGCTACACCTTC. The encoded protein is CASRENYGYTF. The full variable domain, in which reference TRBV2 and TRBJ1-2 provide the parts outside the CDR3, is EPEVTQTPSHQVTQMGQEVILRCVPISNHLYFYWYRQILGQKVEFLVSFYNNEISEKSEIFDDQFSVERPDGSNFTLKIRSTKLEDSAMYFCASRENYGYTFGSGTRLTVV.

The V call is TRBV7-2, the J call TRBJ2-7; the D call may be TRBD1 or TRBD2 (6 bases each). Deletions cut 5 bases from V and 0 bases from J, with 14 bases between. The CDR3 totals 15 residues. Germline V gene data show CDR1 as SGHTA and CDR2 as FQGNSA. This chain's CDR3 is CASSLGGATSYEQYF. The CDR3 DNA reads as TGTGCCAGCAGCCTGGGGGGCGCGACCTCCTACGAGCAGTACTTC.

The CDR3 region is CASSLGQGAITGELFF. The CDR3 bases are TGTGCCAGCAGCTTGGGACAGGGGGCAATCACCGGGGAGCTGTTTTTT. The chain couples TRBV5-4 to TRBJ2-2; 10 nucleotides match TRBD1. The CDR3 has 16 amino acids. With V trimmed by 0 bases and J by 4 bases, 3 bases remained unmatched. Germline values: CDR1 SGHNT, CDR2 YYREEE (reference sequence).

This clone was counted once. The chain combines TRBV5-1 with TRBJ2-3; D call uncertain. Germline CDR1 is SGHRS and CDR2 is YFSETQ. V shed 4 bases and J shed 6 bases, with 9 bases lying between them. This CDR3 comprises 12 residues. CDR3 bases: TGCGCCAGCAGCCCAACTTTCGATACGCAGTATTTT. Protein sequence: CASSPTFDTQYF.

The chain combines TRBV7-2 with TRBJ1-1; D gene ambiguous. The CDR3 runs 15 residues. Deletions cut 4 bases from V and 3 bases from J, with 15 bases between. Germline CDR1 is SGHTA and CDR2 is FQGNSA. CDR3 residues: CASSSMVMEDTEAFF. The DNA for the CDR3 is TGTGCCAGCAGCTCCATGGTGATGGAGGACACTGAAGCTTTCTTT.

This chain joins TRBV6-5 and TRBJ1-2; 9 nucleotides align to TRBD1. This CDR3 comprises 15 residues. Germline V gene data show CDR1 as MNHEY and CDR2 as SVGAGI. V dropped 0 bases and J dropped 3; count of bases not matched to a gene: 2. CDR3 DNA sequence: TGTGCCAGCAGTTACTCGGGACAGGGCGACTATGGCTACACCTTC. Its translation is CASSYSGQGDYGYTF.

This CDR3 is CASSVAGTGSVYEQYF. The CDR3 DNA follows: TGTGCCAGCAGCGTAGCGGGGACAGGGAGCGTCTACGAGCAGTACTTC. The genes are TRBV9 and TRBJ2-7, with TRBD1 matching 9 bases. The V segment lost 0 bases and the J segment 3 bases; nucleotides outside the gene matches: 7. The CDR3 covers 16 residues. Germline V gene lookup returns CDR1 SGDLS and CDR2 YYNGEE.

The chain recombines TRBV2 with TRBJ1-2; D not certain. The CDR3 covers 15 residues. Trimming removed 7 bases at V and 1 base at J, with 16 bases between. Germline loops: CDR1 SNHLY, CDR2 FYNNEI. In DNA form, the CDR3 reads TGTGCCAGCACCCCTAATAGAGAACTTAACTATGGCTACACCTTC. Protein: CASTPNRELNYGYTF.

The V call is TRBV5-6, the J call TRBJ1-4, with D perhaps matching TRBD1 (5 bases). Germline assignment: CDR1 SGHDT and CDR2 YYEEEE. This CDR3 is 15 amino acids long. The germline V and J ends were trimmed by 3 bases and 2 bases, with 11 bases remaining between them. The CDR3 region has the DNA TGTGCCAGCAGCTGGGCGGGACCGACTAATGAAAAACTGTTTTTT. It specifies CASSWAGPTNEKLFF. Complete variable domain (other parts from reference TRBV5-6 and TRBJ1-4): DAGVTQSPTHLIKTRGQQVTLRCSPKSGHDTVSWYQQALGQGPQFIFQYYEEEERQRGNFPDRFSGHQFPNYSSELNVNALLLGDSALYLCASSWAGPTNEKLFFGSGTQLSVL.

The chain uses TRBV7-2 and TRBJ1-3, with TRBD1 matching 8 bases. CDR3 length: 13 amino acids. Trimming cost V 5 bases and J 7 bases; bases outside gene matches: 4. Germline assignment: CDR1 SGHTA and CDR2 FQGNSA. CDR3 sequence reads: CASSPRTGNTIYF. The CDR3 DNA sequence: TGTGCCAGCAGCCCGCGGACAGGGAACACCATATATTTT.

This chain connects TRBV27 to TRBJ2-1, with D tentatively TRBD2 (5 bases). Per germline, CDR1 MNHEY and CDR2 SMNVEV (reference sequence). There are 15 residues in the CDR3. Trimming stripped 1 base from V and 3 bases from J, with 10 bases between. CDR3 sequence (DNA): TGTGCCAGCAGTTTATTTCCGGGATACTACAATGAGCAGTTCTTC. Its translation: CASSLFPGYYNEQFF.

This clone has just one count. J is TRBJ2-1 and V is TRBV11-3; the D is unclear. Germline-derived CDR1 and CDR2 are SGHNT and YENEEA. This CDR3 comprises 12 residues. The ends were cut back, 1 base at V and 8 bases at J, with 6 bases in the middle. The CDR3 region has the DNA TGTGCCAGCAGCTTAGGAGAATATGAGCAGTTCTTC. This sequence encodes CASSLGEYEQFF.

J is TRBJ1-1 and V is TRBV2, with D unclear. This CDR3 has 15 amino acids. CDR1 and CDR2 (germline): SNHLY, FYNNEI. With 2 bases removed from V and 7 bases from J, the gap between germline ends came to 17 bases. This CDR3 is CASSERVGVAREAFF. The CDR3 nucleotides are TGTGCCAGCAGTGAACGAGTGGGAGTCGCCCGTGAAGCTTTCTTT.

The J gene is TRBJ1-1, the V gene TRBV27, with TRBD1 identical over 8 bases. CDR1 and CDR2 (germline): MNHEY, SMNVEV (reference sequence). The CDR3 is 15 amino acids. V shed 0 bases, J shed 4 bases, and the junction held 4 bases outside the gene matches. The CDR3 nucleotides are TGTGCCAGCAGTTTATCCTTTCAGGGGGCCACTGAAGCTTTCTTT. Translating gives CASSLSFQGATEAFF.

The CDR3 region is CASSLSSRYNSPLHF. For the CDR3, the DNA is TGTGCCAGCAGCTTAAGTAGCCGGTATAATTCACCCCTCCACTTT. V is TRBV7-3 and J is TRBJ1-6; D not resolved. Looked up from germline, CDR1 is SGHTA and CDR2 is FQGTGA. The CDR3 totals 15 residues. Trimming shortened V by 1 base and J by 4 bases, and 8 bases separated the two germline ends.

The chain has TRBV5-4 and TRBJ2-3; TRBD2 matches 12 bases. This CDR3 spans 17 amino acids. Germline V gives CDR1 SGHNT, CDR2 YYREEE (reference sequence). The V segment lost 2 bases and the J segment 5 bases; nucleotides outside the gene matches: 9. CDR3 amino acids: CASSFGLAGGKGDTQYF. CDR3 in DNA: TGTGCCAGCAGCTTCGGCCTAGCGGGGGGGAAGGGAGATACGCAGTATTTT. Supplemented by reference TRBV5-4 and TRBJ2-3, the full variable domain reads ETGVTQSPTHLIKTRGQQVTLRCSSQSGHNTVSWYQQALGQGPQFIFQYYREEENGRGNFPPRFSGLQFPNYSSELNVNALELDDSALYLCASSFGLAGGKGDTQYFGPGTRLTVL.

This clone turned up a few times. The same CDR3 can be traced to other DNA sequences in this sample. The chain carries TRBV14 and TRBJ1-5; D gene ambiguous. CDR1 is SGHDN, CDR2 FVKESK, per germline. With 4 bases removed from V and 2 bases from J, the gap between germline ends came to 6 bases. This CDR3 has 13 amino acids. The CDR3 reads CASSPAGNQPQHF. The CDR3 nucleotides read TGTGCCAGCAGCCCCGCGGGCAATCAGCCCCAGCATTTT.

The rearrangement links TRBV7-2 to TRBJ2-1, with 10 bases matching TRBD2. The CDR3 loop spans 18 amino acids. V lost 5 bases to trimming and J lost 0 bases; unmatched junction nucleotides: 10. Per germline, CDR1 SGHTA and CDR2 FQGNSA. This CDR3 is CASSPHSGRASSYNEQFF. The CDR3 DNA sequence: TGTGCCAGCAGCCCACACAGCGGGAGGGCCAGCTCCTACAATGAGCAGTTCTTC.